The clone carrying this TCR beta chain was observed once. TCR beta libraries were prepared from cDNA with unique molecular identifiers. Via MiXCR, TCRdb re-called the PCR reads, giving one row per CDR3 protein. Of about 160,000 distinct CDR3 sequences in the sample, 30% to 45% were seen once. The data were taken from a study of post-analysis software for immune sequencing data. CDR1 LGHDT and CDR2 YNNKEL come from the germline V gene (reference sequence). The V end lost 6 bases, the J end lost 3 bases, and 20 bases lay between the germline ends. This CDR3 spans 16 amino acids. V gene TRBV3-1 combines with J gene TRBJ1-1; TRBD1 might be the D (5 bases). The specimen comprised blood, sampled after autologous hematopoietic stem cell transplantation. The origin of this receptor is a girl aged 10 to 17 with multiple sclerosis. The CDR3 spells CASSRMGGIGHTEAFF. The CDR3, as DNA: TGTGCCAGCAGTCGGATGGGGGGTATAGGGCACACTGAAGCTTTCTTT. The full variable domain, in which reference TRBV3-1 and TRBJ1-1 provide the parts outside the CDR3, is DTAVSQTPKYLVTQMGNDKSIKCEQNLGHDTMYWYKQDSKKFLKIMFSYNNKELIINETVPNRFSPKSPDKAHLNLHINSLELGDSAVYFCASSRMGGIGHTEAFFGQGTRLTVV.